This entry lists 12 T cell receptor beta chains sequenced from one sample in a study of T cells in Graves' hyperthyroidism and ophthalmopathy. Template material for amplifying TCR beta CDR3 regions consisted of RNA transcripts. First-round RT-PCR of the TCR CDR3 relied on the HTBI primer set. Using its own MiXCR run on the multiplex PCR reads, TCRdb lists one record per CDR3 protein. The sample lists about 400,000 distinct CDR3 sequences; 15% were seen once. The sequencing sample was made of blood. Receptors originate from a woman aged 25 to 39 with Graves' hyperthyroidism.

This chain connects TRBV5-4 to TRBJ1-6; tentatively, D is TRBD1 (5 bases). From germline, CDR1 is SGHNT and CDR2 YYREEE (reference sequence). This CDR3 spans 15 amino acids. Trimming took off 1 base at V and 2 bases at J, with 7 bases between the two ends. In nucleotides, the CDR3 is TGTGCCAGCAGCTTGCAAGGGGCCTATAATTCACCCCTCCACTTT. Translating it yields CASSLQGAYNSPLHF.

The chain links TRBV6-1 to TRBJ1-5; 11 bases match TRBD1. V lost 4 bases, J lost 4 bases, and 3 bases stayed unmatched. CDR1 and CDR2 (germline): MNHNS, SASEGT. This CDR3 region has 15 residues. In DNA form, the CDR3 reads TGTGCCAGCAGTGGGACAGGGGGCCCTAATCAGCCCCAGCATTTT. Amino acids: CASSGTGGPNQPQHF.

This clonotype has at least ten counts. This rearrangement joins TRBV3-1 to TRBJ2-1; 8 nucleotides line up with TRBD1. Trimming removed 2 bases from V and 2 bases from J; junction bases left unmatched: 11. Germline CDR1 LGHDT, CDR2 YNNKEL (reference sequence). The CDR3 is made up of 18 amino acids. The CDR3 DNA reads TGTGCCAGCAGCCAATCTCTCTACCGGGACAGGCCCTACAATGAGCAGTTCTTC. It yields the protein CASSQSLYRDRPYNEQFF.

This clonotype was counted a few times. The rearrangement uses TRBV5-5 and TRBJ2-3; D may be TRBD1 (5 bases). The V end lost 5 bases, the J end lost 0 bases, and 10 bases lay between the germline ends. Germline CDR1 is SGHKS and CDR2 is YYEKEE (reference sequence). The CDR3 loop spans 14 amino acids. This CDR3 is CASSLTVSTDTQYF. DNA for the CDR3: TGTGCCAGCAGTCTGACAGTTAGCACAGATACGCAGTATTTT.

V gene TRBV19 combines with J gene TRBJ2-2, with D tentatively TRBD2 (6 bases). Germline V CDR1 and CDR2: LNHDA, SQIVND (reference sequence). With 3 bases removed from V and 3 bases from J, the gap between germline ends came to 14 bases. The CDR3 has 16 residues. The chain's CDR3 is CASSILTGGYTGELFF. In DNA, the CDR3 is TGTGCCAGTAGTATTCTAACCGGGGGATACACCGGGGAGCTGTTTTTT.

This clonotype was detected many times. The J gene is TRBJ1-1, the V gene TRBV18; 11 nucleotides match TRBD1. The CDR3 runs 13 residues. Unmatched junction bases numbered 5, after V lost 2 bases and J lost 12 bases. Germline CDR1 reads KGHSH; CDR2 reads LQKENI. The CDR3 loop is CASSPSGQGATFF. The CDR3 nucleotides read TGTGCCAGCTCACCATCAGGACAGGGGGCGACTTTCTTT.

In its sample, this clonotype was seen many times. V usage is TRBV27 and J usage is TRBJ1-6, with a possible D match to TRBD1 (5 bases). Trimming left V 7 bases short and J 10 bases short, with 14 bases between. CDR1 and CDR2 (germline): MNHEY, SMNVEV (reference sequence). The CDR3 covers 13 residues. As DNA, the CDR3 is TGTGCCAGCAAGGAGGGGTTGAGGTCACCCCTCCACTTT. Its translation is CASKEGLRSPLHF.

The chain is built from TRBV7-9 and TRBJ2-1; 8 positions agree with TRBD1. CDR1 is SEHNR and CDR2 is FQNEAQ in the germline V gene (reference sequence). V shed 5 bases and J 4 bases; nucleotides not matched to a gene: 13. There are 17 residues in the CDR3. CDR3 in amino acids: CASSLMGQASQYNEQFF. For the CDR3, the DNA is TGTGCCAGCAGCCTTATGGGACAGGCGTCTCAATACAATGAGCAGTTCTTC.

This clonotype was detected ten times or more. V and J are TRBV9 and TRBJ2-2, with D tentatively TRBD1 (6 bases). The V gene's germline CDR1 is SGDLS and CDR2 YYNGEE. The V and J ends lost 5 bases and 1 base respectively, with 9 bases between them. The CDR3 consists of 14 residues. For the CDR3, the DNA is TGTGCCAGCAGTACGACAGGGAACACCGGGGAGCTGTTTTTT. Its protein product is CASSTTGNTGELFF.

Comment on this clonotype: One base away lies a much larger clone, so this may be a sequencing read error. This chain joins TRBV3-1 and TRBJ2-3; D is uncertain. CDR3 length: 13 amino acids. CDR1 and CDR2 (germline): LGHDT, YNNKEL (reference sequence). The CDR3 bases are TGTGCCGGCAGCCAGAATATGTTGGATACGCAGTATTTT. Translation gives CAGSQNMLDTQYF.

This clonotype was seen a few times. CDR3 region: CSVEGTGTNYNEQFF. CDR3 bases: TGCAGCGTTGAAGGAACCGGGACTAACTACAATGAGCAGTTCTTC. This chain uses TRBV29-1 with TRBJ2-1; 7 nucleotides line up with TRBD2. Unmatched junction bases numbered 6, after V lost 1 base and J lost 3 bases. The V gene's germline CDR1 is SQVTM and CDR2 ANQGSEA. The CDR3 extends over 15 amino acids.

The J gene is TRBJ1-5, the V gene TRBV28, with 7 bases matching TRBD1. Trimming at V came to 6 bases and at J to 4 bases, leaving 9 bases not matched to a gene. Germline V gene sequence: CDR1 MDHEN, CDR2 SYDVKM. CDR3 length: 15 residues. For the CDR3, the DNA is TGTGCCAGCAGGCCGGGACAGATCCTAAATCAGCCCCAGCATTTT. Protein: CASRPGQILNQPQHF.